Here is one T cell receptor (beta chain) with its context. The sample originates from a study of T cell changes during pregnancy in multiple sclerosis. V was shortened by 4 bases and J by 0 bases, with 19 bases between the two germline ends. The germline CDR1 and CDR2 sequences are MNHNS and SASEGT. The CDR3 has 17 residues. Libraries were prepared by immunoSEQ multiplex PCR; TCRdb keeps only in-frame clonotypes and omits some of them. The sample contains roughly 57,000 clones, approximately 94% of which appear only once. This sequence originates from a female donor with multiple sclerosis, enrolled in a pregnancy study. The J gene is TRBJ2-7, the V gene TRBV6-1, with TRBD1 as a possible D gene (5 bases). The sequencing here drew on CD8+ T cells from peripheral blood mononuclear cells, taken after pregnancy. The CDR3 protein is CASSVHARQTRSYEQYF. In DNA form, the CDR3 reads TGTGCCAGCAGTGTCCATGCTCGACAGACCCGCTCCTACGAGCAGTACTTC.